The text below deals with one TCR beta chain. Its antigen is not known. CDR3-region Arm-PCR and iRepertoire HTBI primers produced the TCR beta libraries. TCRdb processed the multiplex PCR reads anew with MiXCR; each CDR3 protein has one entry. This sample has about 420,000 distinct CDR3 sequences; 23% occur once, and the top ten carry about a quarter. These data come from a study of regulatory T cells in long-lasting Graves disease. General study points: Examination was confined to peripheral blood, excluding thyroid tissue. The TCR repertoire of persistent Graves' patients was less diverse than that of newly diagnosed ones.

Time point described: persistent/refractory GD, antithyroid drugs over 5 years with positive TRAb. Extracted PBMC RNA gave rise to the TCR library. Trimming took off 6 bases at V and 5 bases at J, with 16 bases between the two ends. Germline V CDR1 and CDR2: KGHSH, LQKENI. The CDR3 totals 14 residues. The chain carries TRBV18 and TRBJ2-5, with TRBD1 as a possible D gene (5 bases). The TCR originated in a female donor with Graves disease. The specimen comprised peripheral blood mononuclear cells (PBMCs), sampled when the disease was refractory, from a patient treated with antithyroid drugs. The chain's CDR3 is CASSPQGVWETQYF. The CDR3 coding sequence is TGTGCCAGCTCCCCGCAGGGTGTATGGGAGACCCAGTACTTC. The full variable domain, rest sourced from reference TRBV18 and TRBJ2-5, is NAGVMQNPRHLVRRRGQEARLRCSPMKGHSHVYWYRQLPEEGLKFMVYLQKENIIDESGMPKERFSAEFPKEGPSILRIQQVVRGDSAAYFCASSPQGVWETQYFGPGTRLLVL.